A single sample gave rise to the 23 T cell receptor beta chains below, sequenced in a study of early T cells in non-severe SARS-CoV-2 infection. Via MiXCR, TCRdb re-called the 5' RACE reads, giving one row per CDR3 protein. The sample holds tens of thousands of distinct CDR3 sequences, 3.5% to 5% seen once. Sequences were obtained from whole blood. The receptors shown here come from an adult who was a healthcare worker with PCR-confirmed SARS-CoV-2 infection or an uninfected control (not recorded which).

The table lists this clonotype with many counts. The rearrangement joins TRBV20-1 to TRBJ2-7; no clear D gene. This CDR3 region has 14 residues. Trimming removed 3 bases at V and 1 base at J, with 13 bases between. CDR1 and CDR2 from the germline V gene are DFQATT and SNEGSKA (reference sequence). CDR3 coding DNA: TGCAGTGCTAGTGTCACAGTGCCTTCCTACGAGCAGTACTTC. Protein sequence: CSASVTVPSYEQYF.

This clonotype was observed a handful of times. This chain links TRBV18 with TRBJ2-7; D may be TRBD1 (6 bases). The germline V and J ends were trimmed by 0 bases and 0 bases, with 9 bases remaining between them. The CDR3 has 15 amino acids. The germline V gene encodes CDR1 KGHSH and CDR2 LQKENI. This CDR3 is CASSPPPGHSYEQYF. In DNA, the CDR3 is TGTGCCAGCTCACCACCTCCGGGACACTCCTACGAGCAGTACTTC.

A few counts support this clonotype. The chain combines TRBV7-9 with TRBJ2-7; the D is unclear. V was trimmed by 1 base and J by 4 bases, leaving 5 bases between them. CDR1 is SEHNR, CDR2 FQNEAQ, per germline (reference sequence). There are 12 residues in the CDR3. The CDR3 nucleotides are TGTGCCAGCAGCTTAGGGGTGTACGAGCAGTACTTC. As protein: CASSLGVYEQYF.

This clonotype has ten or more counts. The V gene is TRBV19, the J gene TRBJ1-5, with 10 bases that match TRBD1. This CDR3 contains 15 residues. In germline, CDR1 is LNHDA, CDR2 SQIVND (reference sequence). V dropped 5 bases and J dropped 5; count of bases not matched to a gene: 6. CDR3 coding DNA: TGTGCCAGTAGTGAAGGACAGGGGGGGCATCAGCCCCAGCATTTT. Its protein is CASSEGQGGHQPQHF.

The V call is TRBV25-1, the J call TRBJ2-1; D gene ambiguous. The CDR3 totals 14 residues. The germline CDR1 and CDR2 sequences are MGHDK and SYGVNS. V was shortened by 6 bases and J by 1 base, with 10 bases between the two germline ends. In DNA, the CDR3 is TGTGCCAGCAGGAGTAGTTCGTCCTACAATGAGCAGTTCTTC. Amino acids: CASRSSSSYNEQFF.

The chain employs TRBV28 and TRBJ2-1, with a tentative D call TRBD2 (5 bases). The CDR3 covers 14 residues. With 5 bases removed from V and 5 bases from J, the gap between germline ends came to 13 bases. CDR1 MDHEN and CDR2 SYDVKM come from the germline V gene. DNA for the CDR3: TGTGCCAGCAGTAAATGGACTCTCGACAATGAGCAGTTCTTC. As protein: CASSKWTLDNEQFF.

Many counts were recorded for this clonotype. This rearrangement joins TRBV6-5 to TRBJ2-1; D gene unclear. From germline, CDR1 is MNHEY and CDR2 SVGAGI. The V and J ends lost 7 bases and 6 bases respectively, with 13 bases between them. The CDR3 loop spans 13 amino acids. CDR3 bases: TGTGCCAGCAAGTATGCCGAATCCAATGAGCAGTTCTTC. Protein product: CASKYAESNEQFF.

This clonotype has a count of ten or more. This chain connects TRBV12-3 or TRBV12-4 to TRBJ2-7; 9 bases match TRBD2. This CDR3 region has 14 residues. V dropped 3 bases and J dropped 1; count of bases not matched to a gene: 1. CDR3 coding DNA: TGTGCCAGCAGTTTTCTAGCGGGGTCCTACGAGCAGTACTTC. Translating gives CASSFLAGSYEQYF.

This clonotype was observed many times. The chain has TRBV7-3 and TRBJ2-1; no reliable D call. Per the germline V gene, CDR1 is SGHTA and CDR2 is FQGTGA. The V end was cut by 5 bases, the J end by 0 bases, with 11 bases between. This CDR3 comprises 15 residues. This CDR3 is CASSMLGSSYNEQFF. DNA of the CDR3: TGTGCCAGCAGCATGTTAGGTAGCTCCTACAATGAGCAGTTCTTC.

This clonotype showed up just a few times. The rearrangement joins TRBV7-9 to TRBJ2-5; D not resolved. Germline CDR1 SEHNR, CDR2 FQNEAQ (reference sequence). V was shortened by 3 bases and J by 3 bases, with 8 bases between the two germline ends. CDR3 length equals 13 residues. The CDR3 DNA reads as TGTGCCAGCAGCTTCGTGGGTGAAGAGACCCAGTACTTC. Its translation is CASSFVGEETQYF.

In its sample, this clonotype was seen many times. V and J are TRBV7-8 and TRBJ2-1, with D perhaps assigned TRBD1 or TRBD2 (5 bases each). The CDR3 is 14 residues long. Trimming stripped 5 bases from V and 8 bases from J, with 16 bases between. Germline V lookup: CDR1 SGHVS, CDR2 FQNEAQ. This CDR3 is CASSPMGRPDEQFF. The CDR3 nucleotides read TGTGCCAGCAGCCCCATGGGACGGCCGGATGAGCAGTTCTTC.

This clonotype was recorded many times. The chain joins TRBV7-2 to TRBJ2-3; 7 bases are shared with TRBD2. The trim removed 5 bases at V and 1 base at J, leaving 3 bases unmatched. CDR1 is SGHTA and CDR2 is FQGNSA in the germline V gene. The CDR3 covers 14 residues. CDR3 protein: CASSPSGGTDTQYF. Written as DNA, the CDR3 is TGTGCCAGCAGCCCAAGCGGGGGCACAGATACGCAGTATTTT.

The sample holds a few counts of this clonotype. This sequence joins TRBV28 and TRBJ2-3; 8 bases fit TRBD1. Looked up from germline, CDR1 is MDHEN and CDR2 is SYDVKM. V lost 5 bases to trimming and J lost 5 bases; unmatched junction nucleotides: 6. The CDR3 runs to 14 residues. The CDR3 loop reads CASSRPGGEDTQYF. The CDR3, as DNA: TGTGCCAGCAGTCGCCCAGGGGGCGAAGATACGCAGTATTTT.

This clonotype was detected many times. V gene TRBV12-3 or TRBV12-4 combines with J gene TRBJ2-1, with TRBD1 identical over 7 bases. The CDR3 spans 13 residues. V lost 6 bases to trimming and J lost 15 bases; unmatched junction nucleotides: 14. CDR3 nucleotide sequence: TGTGCCAGCAGAGACAGGGTCACAACGCGGAGGTTCTTC. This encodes CASRDRVTTRRFF.

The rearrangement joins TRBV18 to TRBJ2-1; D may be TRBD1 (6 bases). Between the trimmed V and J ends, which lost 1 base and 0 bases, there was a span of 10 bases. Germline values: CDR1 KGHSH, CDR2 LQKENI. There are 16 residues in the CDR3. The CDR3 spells CASSPLQGDSYNEQFF. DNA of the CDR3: TGTGCCAGCTCACCACTACAGGGAGACTCCTACAATGAGCAGTTCTTC.

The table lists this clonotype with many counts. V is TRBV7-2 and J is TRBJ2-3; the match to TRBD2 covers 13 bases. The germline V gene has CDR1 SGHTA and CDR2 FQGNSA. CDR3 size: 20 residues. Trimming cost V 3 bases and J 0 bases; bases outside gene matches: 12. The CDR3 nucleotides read TGTGCCAGCAGCTTTAGGCCGACTAGCGGGGGGCTCCCTAGCACAGATACGCAGTATTTT. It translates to CASSFRPTSGGLPSTDTQYF.

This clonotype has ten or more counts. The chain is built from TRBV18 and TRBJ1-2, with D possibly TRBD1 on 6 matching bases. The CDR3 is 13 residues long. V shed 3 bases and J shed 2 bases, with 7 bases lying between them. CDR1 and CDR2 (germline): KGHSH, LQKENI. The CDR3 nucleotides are TGTGCCAGCTCACCGGACAGCAACTATGGCTACACCTTC. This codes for CASSPDSNYGYTF.

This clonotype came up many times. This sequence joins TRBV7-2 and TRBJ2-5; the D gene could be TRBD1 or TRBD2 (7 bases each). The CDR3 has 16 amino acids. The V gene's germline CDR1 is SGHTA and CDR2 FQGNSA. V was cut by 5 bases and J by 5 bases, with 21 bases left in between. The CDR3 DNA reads TGTGCCAGCAGCCCCCTACGGACTAGGGGGCGGGAGACCCAGTACTTC. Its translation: CASSPLRTRGRETQYF.

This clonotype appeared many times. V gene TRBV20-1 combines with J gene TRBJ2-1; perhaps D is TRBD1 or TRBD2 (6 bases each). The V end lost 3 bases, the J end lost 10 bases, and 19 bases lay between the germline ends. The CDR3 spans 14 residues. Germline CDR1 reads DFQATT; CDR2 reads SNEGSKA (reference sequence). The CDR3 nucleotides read TGCAGTGCTAGCGGGGGCCCTCTGAGGGGCGAGCAGTTCTTC. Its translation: CSASGGPLRGEQFF.

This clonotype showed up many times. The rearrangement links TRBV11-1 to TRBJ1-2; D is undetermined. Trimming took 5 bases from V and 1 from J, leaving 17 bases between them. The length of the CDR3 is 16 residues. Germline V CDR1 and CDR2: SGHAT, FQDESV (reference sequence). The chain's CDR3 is CASSVNTRGLNYGYTF. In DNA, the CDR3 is TGTGCCAGCAGCGTCAATACAAGAGGCCTTAACTATGGCTACACCTTC.

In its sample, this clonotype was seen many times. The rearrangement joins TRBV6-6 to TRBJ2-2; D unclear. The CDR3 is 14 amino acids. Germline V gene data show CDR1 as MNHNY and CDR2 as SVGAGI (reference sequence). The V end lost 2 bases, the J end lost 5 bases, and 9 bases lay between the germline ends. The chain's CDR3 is CASSYELLTGELFF. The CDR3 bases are TGTGCCAGCAGTTACGAGCTACTAACCGGGGAGCTGTTTTTT.

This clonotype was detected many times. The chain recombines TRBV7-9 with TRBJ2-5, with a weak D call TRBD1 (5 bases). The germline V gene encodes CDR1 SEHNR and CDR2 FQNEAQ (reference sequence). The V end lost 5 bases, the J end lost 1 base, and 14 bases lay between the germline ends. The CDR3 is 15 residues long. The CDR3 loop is CASSVSQGLQETQYF. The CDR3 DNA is TGTGCCAGCAGCGTCTCCCAGGGCCTCCAAGAGACCCAGTACTTC.

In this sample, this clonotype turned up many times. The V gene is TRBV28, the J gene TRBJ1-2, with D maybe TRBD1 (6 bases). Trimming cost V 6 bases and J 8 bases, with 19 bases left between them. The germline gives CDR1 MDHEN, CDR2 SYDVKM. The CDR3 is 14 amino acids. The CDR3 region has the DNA TGTGCCAGCAGCACGTGGGGGCCGTGGGGCGGCTACACCTTC. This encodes CASSTWGPWGGYTF.